This TCR beta chain was found in a study of CD8+ T cells in alopecia areata (dated by TCRdb to between 2018 and 2020). For the study in its entirety: The treated patients took part in an open-label pilot trial in which moderate-to-severe alopecia areata was treated with oral tofacitinib at 5 to 10 mg twice daily. RNA was obtained with the PAXgene miRNA kit for fixed scalp, the miRNeasy kit for PBMCs, and the RNeasy kit for mouse skin. Patients on tofacitinib were biopsied at baseline and after 4 and 24 weeks of treatment, and several of the patients also had a later scalp biopsy. Clonality in the scalp was compared among normal scalp (n=4), patchy alopecia areata scalp (n=8), and alopecia totalis/universalis scalp (n=8). The SALT score, which quantifies the percentage of affected scalp surface area, was used to measure disease severity in treated patients. Tofacitinib was administered for 6 to 18 months, and 6 months of follow-up off drug were then conducted to assess delayed response and recurrence. TCRbeta CDR3 regions were amplified by immunoSEQ multiplex PCR with 35 Vbeta forward and 13 Jbeta reverse primers. Human TCRbeta sequencing covered scalp tissue and sorted CD4+ and CD8+ peripheral blood T cells from patchy and totalis/universalis alopecia areata patients and healthy controls. To study T cell clonal expansion in alopecia areata, the researchers applied high-throughput TCRbeta sequencing to both the C3H/HeJ mouse model and human patients.

The time point label on this specimen signifies: about 25 weeks on oral tofacitinib. Explained via the paper, the treatment or condition label denotes: oral pan-JAK inhibitor, 5-10 mg twice daily. Lesional scalp punch biopsies and peripheral blood were collected from alopecia areata patients. PBMCs were isolated by density centrifugation and stained for CD3, CD4 and CD8, after which CD4+ and CD8+ T cells were sorted on a FACSAria. Libraries were prepared through the immunoSEQ multiplex PCR assay. RNA was extracted from all samples and reverse transcribed into cDNA as template for TCR sequencing. SuperScript III was used for first-strand cDNA synthesis, primed with a 2:1 mix of oligo-dT and random hexamers. Amplification bias was assessed with a synthetic immune receptor repertoire, and residual bias was removed computationally. The study's processing was this. Raw reads were preprocessed to remove errors, and CDR3 was defined by IMGT conventions from the conserved cysteine to phenylalanine. Clonality was computed as 1 minus the Shannon entropy, with the entropy normalized by log2 of the number of productive unique TCRs. Scalp TCRbeta sequences were cross-referenced with sorted blood CD4 and CD8 repertoires so that the CD4 or CD8 identity of scalp clones could be inferred. The source is immuneACCESS, and TCRdb retained only in-frame sequences with V and J called. Part of the clones is not carried over; for the studies checked, unresolved V genes explain less than half of this, and the remainder is unexplained. D and trimming were read from the DNA, whereas the V and J calls and clone size are those reported in that table. The sample profile shows under 350,000 clones; 58% of them were found once. Under 2% of the sample lies in the top ten.

Of note for this clone: The clone's antigen remains unknown. Within one base of it there is no much larger clone, and no base qualities were kept.

The full study reports these points: Compared with normal scalp, lesional scalp, particularly in alopecia totalis/universalis, had higher clonality and more expanded CD8+ clones, which suggests antigenic drive. Tofacitinib significantly decreased scalp clonality and the number of expanded CD8+ clones among the top 100 scalp clones. Scalp TCR repertoire analysis is complicated because resident alphabeta T cells in normal human skin are also sequenced, whereas mouse skin is dominated by gammadelta T cells. The treated cohort was small, with a single nonresponder, so links between baseline CD8+ expansion and response need larger studies. During tofacitinib treatment, many expanded lesional clones stuck around in both scalp and blood, and this persistence may partly explain why relapse happens after treatment is stopped. Shared TCR sequences between patients were less evident than in mice, which may be partly attributable to HLA diversity in the patient population.

CDR1 and CDR2 are drawn from the germline V gene: MDHEN, SYDVKM. V loses 7 bases, J loses 6 bases, and the germline ends lie 9 bases apart. The CDR3 goes from the cysteine to the phenylalanine over 12 residues. CDR3 DNA is the only sequence kept; it has 36 bases, read in frame from the first base. Recombination connected TRBV28 to TRBJ2-2, with the D gene uncertain. This receptor was identified in a human donor with alopecia areata. Specimen: CD4+ T cells sorted from blood, collected at week 24, from a patient treated with tofacitinib. CDR3 protein: CASTPPSGELFF. The sequence in DNA is TGTGCCAGCACCCCCCCCTCCGGGGAGCTGTTTTTT. Reference TRBV28 and TRBJ2-2 genes cover what lies past the CDR3, so the full variable domain is DVKVTQSSRYLVKRTGEKVFLECVQDMDHENMFWYRQDPGLGLRLIYFSYDVKMKEKGDIPEGYSVSREKKERFSLILESASTNQTSMYLCASTPPSGELFFGEGSRLTVL.